Described below is a single T cell receptor beta chain sequence and its context. The antigen remains unidentified. This may be a read error, as it is one base from a much larger clone. The data derive from a study of tumor-infiltrating lymphocytes in primary liver carcinoma. Study results and caveats: The study found a significantly higher top-250-clone fraction in tumors than in blood (p = 0.039).

Blood RNA came from unsorted whole blood; germline DNA was also extracted. The CDR3 covers 13 residues. Germline loops: CDR1 MNHNS, CDR2 SASEGT. Starting material of roughly 0.45 ug total RNA yielded TCR beta cDNA via a constant-region primer. Employing slightly modified ARM-PCR, three nested multiplex PCR rounds were run, and these gave rise to the TCR beta libraries. Each of the first two PCR rounds ran approximately 9 cycles with TRBV1-TRBV30 forward and C-beta reverse primers. TCRdb reprocessed the multiplex PCR reads via MiXCR and lists one record per CDR3 protein. Among around 330,000 distinct CDR3 sequences listed, about 60% were seen once.

The receptor was isolated from a man aged 40-49 years with primary liver carcinoma and hepatitis B virus infection. The rearrangement links TRBV6-1 to TRBJ2-1; no definite D call. The sample consisted of peripheral blood. The CDR3 DNA reads TGTGCCAGCAGTGCCCGACCCGGACCAGAGCAGTTATTC. Amino acid sequence: CASSARPGPEQLF.